This TCR beta chain came from a study of CD8 T cells in Susac syndrome. TCR beta sequencing covered blood CD8+ and CD4+ T cells. RNA amounts of about 0.45 to 1 ug underwent reverse transcription with random hexamers. TCRdb re-called the immunoSEQ multiplex PCR reads with MiXCR, one entry per CDR3 protein. The sample yields some 180,000 distinct CDR3 sequences, about 95% seen once. The CDR3 contains 16 residues. V dropped 4 bases and J dropped 2; count of bases not matched to a gene: 10. Germline CDR1 reads SGHDT; CDR2 reads YYEEEE. The rearrangement links TRBV5-6 to TRBJ2-3, with 7 nucleotides matching TRBD1. The clonotype originates from a human donor in good health. The sample consisted of CD4+ T cells from PBMCs. CDR3 sequence (DNA): TGTGCCAGCAGCCTCTTATTCGACAGGGACACAGATACGCAGTATTTT. Amino acids: CASSLLFDRDTDTQYF.